The T cell receptor (beta chain) described here comes from a study of blood T cell repertoires in COVID-19. Study overall: The samples span acute and convalescent COVID-19 from the United States, Italy and Spain. Sources were T cells, B-cell-depleted T cells, or PBMCs; the material itself was cDNA or gDNA.

Cohort 3 recovery required two negative PCRs, clearance, or symptom resolution. In the original processing: Cell counts per sample came from amplifying reference gene primers. Only in-frame clones appear in the TCRdb table, and some are missing; sequencing was by immunoSEQ multiplex PCR. The V and J calls and clone size come from that table; D and trimming were worked out from the DNA. The sample includes 150,000 to 200,000 clones, 89% of them seen just once. CDR1 and CDR2 (germline): KGHSH, LQKENI. This CDR3 has 16 residues. Unmatched junction bases numbered 3, after V lost 3 bases and J lost 1 base.

Source material: PBMCs or T cells enriched from blood (not recorded which). The origin of this receptor is a woman between 18 and 30 years old who had recovered from COVID-19. This chain uses TRBV18 with TRBJ2-4; 10 nucleotides line up with TRBD1. The chain's CDR3 is CASSPGQGVAKNIQYF. As DNA, the CDR3 is TGTGCCAGCTCACCCGGACAGGGGGTGGCCAAAAACATTCAGTACTTC.